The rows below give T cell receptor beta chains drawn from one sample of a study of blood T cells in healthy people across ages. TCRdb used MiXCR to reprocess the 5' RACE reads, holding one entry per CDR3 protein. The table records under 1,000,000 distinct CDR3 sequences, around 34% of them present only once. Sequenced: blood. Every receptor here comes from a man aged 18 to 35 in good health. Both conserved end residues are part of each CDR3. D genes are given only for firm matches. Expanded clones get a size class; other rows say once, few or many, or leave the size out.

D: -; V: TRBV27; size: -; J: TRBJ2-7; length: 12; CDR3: CASSFGVRGQYF; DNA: TGTGCCAGCAGTTTCGGCGTCCGGGGGCAGTACTTC
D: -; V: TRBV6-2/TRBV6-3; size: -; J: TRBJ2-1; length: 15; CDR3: CASSWAGQVYNEQFF; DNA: TGTGCCAGCAGTTGGGCGGGACAAGTATACAATGAGCAGTTCTTC
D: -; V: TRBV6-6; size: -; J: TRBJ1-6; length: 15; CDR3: CASRPPGGTYSPLHF; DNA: TGTGCCAGCAGACCTCCGGGGGGGACTTATTCACCCCTCCACTTT
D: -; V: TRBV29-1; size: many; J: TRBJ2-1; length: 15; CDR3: CSVVGLLISYNEQFF; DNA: TGCAGCGTTGTTGGACTCCTGATCTCCTACAATGAGCAGTTCTTC
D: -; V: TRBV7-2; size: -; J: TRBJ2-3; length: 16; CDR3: CASSLAQALGADTQYF; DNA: TGTGCCAGCAGCTTAGCGCAAGCCTTAGGGGCAGATACGCAGTATTTT
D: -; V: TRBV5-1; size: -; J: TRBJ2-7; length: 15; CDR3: CASSRTDAISYEQYF; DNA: TGCGCCAGCAGCCGGACAGATGCTATCTCCTACGAGCAGTACTTC
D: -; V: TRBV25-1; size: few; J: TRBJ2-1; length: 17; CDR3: CASSEFSDRWEYNEQFF; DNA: TGTGCCAGCAGTGAATTCTCGGACAGATGGGAATACAATGAGCAGTTCTTC
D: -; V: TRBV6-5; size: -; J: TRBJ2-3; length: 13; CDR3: CASSYVRTDTQYF; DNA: TGTGCCAGCAGTTACGTCCGCACAGATACGCAGTATTTT
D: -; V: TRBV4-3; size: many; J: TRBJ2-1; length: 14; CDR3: CASSQQTRGNEQFF; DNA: TGCGCCAGCAGCCAACAGACAAGGGGCAATGAGCAGTTCTTC
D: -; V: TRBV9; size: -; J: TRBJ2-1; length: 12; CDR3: CASSVTVNEQFF; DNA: TGTGCCAGCAGCGTAACGGTCAATGAGCAGTTCTTC
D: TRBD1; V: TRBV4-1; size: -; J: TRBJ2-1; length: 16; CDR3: CASSPASQGGYNEQFF; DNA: TGCGCCAGCAGCCCCGCCTCACAGGGGGGTTACAATGAGCAGTTCTTC
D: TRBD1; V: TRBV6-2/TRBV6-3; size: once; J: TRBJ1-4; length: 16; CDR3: CASSQEQDRVGEKLFF; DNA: TGTGCTAGCAGTCAAGAACAAGACAGGGTCGGCGAAAAACTGTTTTTT
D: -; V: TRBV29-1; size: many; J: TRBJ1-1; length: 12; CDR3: CSVEMRDWEAFF; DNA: TGCAGCGTTGAAATGAGGGATTGGGAAGCTTTCTTT
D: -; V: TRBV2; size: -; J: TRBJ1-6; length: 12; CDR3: CASGGDRSPLHF; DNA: TGTGCCAGTGGGGGGGATCGGTCACCCCTCCACTTT
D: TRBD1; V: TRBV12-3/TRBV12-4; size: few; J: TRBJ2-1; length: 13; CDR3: CASTQGEGNEQFF; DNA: TGTGCCAGCACGCAGGGGGAAGGCAATGAGCAGTTCTTC
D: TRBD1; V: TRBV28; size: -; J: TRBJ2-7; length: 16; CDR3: CASSPLDRGLPYEQYF; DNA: TGTGCCAGCAGTCCCCTGGACAGGGGGCTTCCCTACGAGCAGTACTTC
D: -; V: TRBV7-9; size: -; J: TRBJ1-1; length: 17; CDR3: CASSPQGQGTRDTEAFF; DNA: TGTGCCAGCAGCCCTCAGGGGCAAGGGACTCGGGACACTGAAGCTTTCTTT